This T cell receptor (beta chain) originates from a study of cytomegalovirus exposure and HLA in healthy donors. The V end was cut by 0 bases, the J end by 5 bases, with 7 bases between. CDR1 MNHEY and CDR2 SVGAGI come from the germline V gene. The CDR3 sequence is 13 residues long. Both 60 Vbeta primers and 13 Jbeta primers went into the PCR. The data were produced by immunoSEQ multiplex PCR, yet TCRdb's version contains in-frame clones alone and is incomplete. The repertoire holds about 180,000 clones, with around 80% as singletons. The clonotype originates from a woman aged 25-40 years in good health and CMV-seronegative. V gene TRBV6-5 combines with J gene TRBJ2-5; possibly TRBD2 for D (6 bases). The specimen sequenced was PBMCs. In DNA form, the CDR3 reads TGTGCCAGCAGTTACTCGGAGGGGGAGACCCAGTACTTC. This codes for CASSYSEGETQYF.